These T cell receptor beta chains were read from a single sample in a study of blood T cell repertoires in COVID-19. Generated by immunoSEQ multiplex PCR, the TCRdb table keeps only in-frame clones and is missing some. The profile covers 15,000 to 16,000 clones, with less than 80% appearing a single time and roughly 34% taken by the ten largest. The material sequenced was peripheral blood. The receptors come from a man in his 70s with active or convalescent COVID-19. CDR3s include the opening cysteine and the closing phenylalanine or tryptophan. A D gene is named only where the DNA matches it firmly. Rows may omit the clone size; those that give it use once, few, many or a size class.

j_call | v_call | d_call | clone_size | cdr3_nt | cdr3_aa
TRBJ1-2 | TRBV7-2 | NA | NA | TGTGCCAGCAGCTTATTTCACAGGGATGGCGATGGCTACACCTTC | CASSLFHRDGDGYTF
TRBJ1-2 | TRBV11-2 | NA | NA | TGTGCCAGCAGCTCGACTTTGGGGGGCTATGGCTACACCTTC | CASSSTLGGYGYTF
TRBJ2-3 | TRBV28 | NA | NA | TGTGCCAGCAACACCTTCGGGGTAAAGGCAGATACGCAGTATTTT | CASNTFGVKADTQYF
TRBJ2-1 | TRBV11-3 | TRBD2 | NA | TGTGCCAGCAGCTTAGAGGGGCGGCTAGCGGGGGGGCACAATGAGCAGTTCTTC | CASSLEGRLAGGHNEQFF
TRBJ2-7 | TRBV21-1 | NA | NA | TGTGCCAGCAGCAAAGGAGCGGCGGGGGGCTCCTACGAGCAGTACTTC | CASSKGAAGGSYEQYF
TRBJ1-2 | TRBV5-6 | TRBD1 | few | TGTGCCAGCAGCTTTGGGGGCGGAAGACAGGGTGTCGGCTACACCTTC | CASSFGGGRQGVGYTF
TRBJ2-3 | TRBV5-1 | TRBD2 | NA | TGCGCCAGCAGCTCAGGGACTAGCGGGACCTTAGATACGCAGTATTTT | CASSSGTSGTLDTQYF
TRBJ1-6 | TRBV3-1/TRBV3-2 | TRBD1 | once | TGTGCCAGCAGCATGGGGACAGAGAATTCACCCCTCCACTTT | CASSMGTENSPLHF
TRBJ2-3 | TRBV9 | NA | medium-sized | TGTGCCAGCAGCGCCTTACTCACAGATACGCAGTATTTT | CASSALLTDTQYF
TRBJ2-5 | TRBV2 | TRBD2 | NA | TGTGCCAGCGCTGACGCTAGCGGGGGACGGCGGACCCAGTACTTC | CASADASGGRRTQYF
TRBJ1-3 | TRBV5-1 | TRBD1 | NA | TGCGCCAGCAGCCCGACAGGGGGAGGAAACACCATATATTTT | CASSPTGGGNTIYF
TRBJ1-1 | TRBV1 | NA | NA | TGCACCAGCAGCCATCGTAAGGAGGGGGCGCTCTCGAACACTGAAGCTTTCTTT | CTSSHRKEGALSNTEAFF
TRBJ1-2 | TRBV5-1 | NA | once | TGCGCCAGCAGCTTGGGGCAGGGGCACGGCTACACCTTC | CASSLGQGHGYTF
TRBJ2-7 | TRBV2 | NA | few | TGTGCCAGCCGCCTCGACAGCCTCTACGAGCAGTACTTC | CASRLDSLYEQYF
TRBJ2-7 | TRBV18 | NA | NA | TGTGCCAGCTCTCTGGACAGATACGAGCAGTACTTC | CASSLDRYEQYF
TRBJ2-5 | TRBV2 | TRBD2 | NA | TGTGCCAGCAGATATGGGACTAGCGGGAGTGGAGAGACCCAGTACTTC | CASRYGTSGSGETQYF
TRBJ2-7 | TRBV5-1 | TRBD2 | NA | TGCGCCAGCAGCGTAGGACTAGCGGGAGCAATCCCTCCCGAGCAGTACTTC | CASSVGLAGAIPPEQYF
TRBJ2-5 | TRBV4-1 | TRBD2 | NA | TGCGCCAGCAGCCAAGCCGGGACTAGTGGAGAAGGGACCCAGTACTTC | CASSQAGTSGEGTQYF
TRBJ2-4 | TRBV5-6 | NA | few | TGTGCCAGCAGCTTTCGGCAGGCCCTAGCCAAAAACATTCAGTACTTC | CASSFRQALAKNIQYF
TRBJ1-2 | TRBV29-1 | TRBD1 | NA | TGCAGCGTTGATAGCCCCCAGGGTGGACAGGGGAAGGGAGGCTACACCTTC | CSVDSPQGGQGKGGYTF
TRBJ2-1 | TRBV6-5 | NA | NA | TGTGCCAGCAGACGGACTGGTTCCTACAATGAGCAGTTCTTC | CASRRTGSYNEQFF
TRBJ2-7 | TRBV11-1 | NA | NA | TGTGCCAGCAGCTTAGCGCGGGGCTTGGGCGAGCAGTACTTC | CASSLARGLGEQYF
TRBJ2-7 | TRBV18 | TRBD1 | NA | TGTGCCAGCTCTAAGATGCAGGGACAGGGGGCCTACGAGCAGTACTTC | CASSKMQGQGAYEQYF
TRBJ2-7 | TRBV5-1 | NA | NA | TGCGCCAGCAGCCCCCAAGCAGGGACCCGCGGGGTCGAGCAGTACTTC | CASSPQAGTRGVEQYF
TRBJ2-1 | TRBV12-3/TRBV12-4 | NA | medium-sized | TGTGCCAGCGGTTATTTCGGTGAGCAGTTCTTC | CASGYFGEQFF
TRBJ2-5 | TRBV18 | TRBD2 | NA | TGTGCCAGCTCACCACCGGGCACGGGGGGGCAAGAGACCCAGTACTTC | CASSPPGTGGQETQYF
TRBJ2-2 | TRBV18 | NA | NA | TGTGCCAGCTCACCAGCGGGGACCGGGGAGCTGTTTTTT | CASSPAGTGELFF
TRBJ2-7 | TRBV5-1 | NA | NA | TGCGCCAGCAGCACTGCAGGGTTTCGGATCTACGAGCAGTACTTC | CASSTAGFRIYEQYF
TRBJ2-2 | TRBV7-3 | NA | medium-sized | TGTGCCAGCAGCTTCGCGAACACCGGGGAGCTGTTTTTT | CASSFANTGELFF
TRBJ2-7 | TRBV5-8 | NA | NA | TGTGCCAGCAGCCCACGACCCGGGGGCGAGCAGTACTTC | CASSPRPGGEQYF
TRBJ1-1 | TRBV18 | NA | NA | TGTGCCAGCTCATACAGGGAACCCCCTGAAGCTTTCTTT | CASSYREPPEAFF
TRBJ2-7 | TRBV12-3/TRBV12-4 | NA | NA | TGTGCCAGCAGTCCGAGCTCCTACGAGCAGTACTTC | CASSPSSYEQYF
TRBJ1-2 | TRBV7-2 | TRBD1 | NA | TGTGCCAGCAGCTTAGGAGGACAGGACTATGGCTACACCTTC | CASSLGGQDYGYTF
TRBJ2-7 | TRBV6-1 | TRBD2 | NA | TGTGCCAGCAGTGAAGAACTAGCGGGGGCCTACGAGCAGTACTTC | CASSEELAGAYEQYF
TRBJ2-4 | TRBV19 | NA | NA | TGTGCCAGTAGTATCTTCACTCCAAAACTAGCCTCGGGTCCTCTAGCCAAAAACATTCAGTACTTC | CASSIFTPKLASGPLAKNIQYF
TRBJ1-6 | TRBV6-1 | NA | once | TGTGCCAGCAGTGACGAGACACTCTCCTCCTATAATTCACCCCTCCACTTT | CASSDETLSSYNSPLHF
TRBJ2-2 | TRBV2 | NA | NA | TGTGCCAGCAATCTCATGGGAGCCTTAGACACCGGGGAGCTGTTTTTT | CASNLMGALDTGELFF
TRBJ2-1 | TRBV7-3 | NA | NA | TGTGCCAGCAGCTTATCGGCGGGTGGGGTCGGGAATGAGCAGTTCTTC | CASSLSAGGVGNEQFF
TRBJ2-5 | TRBV4-2 | TRBD2 | once | TGTGCCAGCAGCCAAGAAGTTGCGGCTAGCGGATCCACGCGGGGGACCCAGTACTTC | CASSQEVAASGSTRGTQYF
TRBJ2-7 | TRBV6-5 | TRBD2 | NA | TGTGCCAGCAGGCGGGGGGCCGGGACCTACGAGCAGTACTTC | CASRRGAGTYEQYF
TRBJ1-1 | TRBV19 | NA | NA | TGTGCCAGTAGTATTTCGGGAGGGGGCACTGAAGCTTTCTTT | CASSISGGGTEAFF
TRBJ2-1 | TRBV13 | NA | NA | TGTGCCAGCAGCTTAAGGAGTAGGGGGAACCAATGGGAGCAGTTCTTC | CASSLRSRGNQWEQFF
TRBJ1-1 | TRBV7-2 | NA | NA | TGTGCCAGCAGCTCTCGAGCGAGTTGGACTGAAGCTTTCTTT | CASSSRASWTEAFF
TRBJ2-5 | TRBV11-2 | TRBD1 | once | TGTGCCAGCAGCCTCCTACAGGGGGCAGTGGTCGAGACCCAGTACTTC | CASSLLQGAVVETQYF
TRBJ2-1 | TRBV7-8 | NA | NA | TGTGCCAGCAGCCTTACAACTAGGGGAGGCTACAATGAGCAGTTCTTC | CASSLTTRGGYNEQFF
TRBJ1-6 | TRBV15 | NA | NA | TGTGCAACCCGGGGAGTTTCGTATAATTCACCCCTCCACTTT | CATRGVSYNSPLHF